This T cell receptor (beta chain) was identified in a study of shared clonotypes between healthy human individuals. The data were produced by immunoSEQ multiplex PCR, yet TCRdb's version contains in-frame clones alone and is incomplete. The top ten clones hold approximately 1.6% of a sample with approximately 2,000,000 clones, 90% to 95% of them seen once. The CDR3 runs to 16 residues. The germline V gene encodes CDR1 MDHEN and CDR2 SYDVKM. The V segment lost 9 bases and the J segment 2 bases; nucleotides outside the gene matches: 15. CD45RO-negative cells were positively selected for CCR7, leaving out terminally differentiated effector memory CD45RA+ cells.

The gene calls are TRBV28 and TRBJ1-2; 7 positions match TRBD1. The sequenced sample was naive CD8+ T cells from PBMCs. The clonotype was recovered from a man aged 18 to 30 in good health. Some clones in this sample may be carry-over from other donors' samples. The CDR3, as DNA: TGTGCCAGTTTTACAGGGGTCGGTGTATTCAACTATGGCTACACCTTC. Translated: CASFTGVGVFNYGYTF.